The clone carrying this T cell receptor (beta chain) was detected only a few times. This CDR3 has 18 amino acids. The germline CDR1 and CDR2 sequences are MNHEY and SVGEGT. Trimming stripped 2 bases from V and 0 bases from J, with 14 bases between. These data come from a study of molecular identifiers for immune sequencing clone quantification. MiXCR, applied by TCRdb to the PCR reads, yields one record per CDR3 protein. This table has more than 450,000 distinct CDR3 sequences, about a quarter appearing once. The source is a human donor in good health. Some libraries in this study had Jurkat cell RNA spiked in. This sequence joins TRBV6-2 or TRBV6-3 and TRBJ2-6, with unresolved D. Sequencing used naive CD8+ T cells from blood, with Jurkat cell RNA spiked in. Sample subset: FACS-sorted CD8+CD4-CCR7+CD45RA+ naive T cells. The CDR3 coding sequence is TGTGCCAGCAGTTACGGAAAAGTCACAAGCTCTGGGGCCAACGTCCTGACTTTC. Its translation is CASSYGKVTSSGANVLTF.